This T cell receptor (beta chain) was profiled in a study of response to subunit inactivated influenza vaccine. Notes on the study in general: The authors offered the suggestion that each seasonal influenza vaccination recruits few new T cells.

V gave up 2 bases and J gave up 5 bases, with 10 bases separating them. CDR3 size: 15 residues. A single record per CDR3 protein comes from TCRdb applying MiXCR to the RT-PCR reads. The sample records hundreds of thousands of distinct CDR3 sequences, around 13% being singletons. This clonotype was counted many times. The target antigen is unknown. This clonotype was sampled from a middle-aged man who received an inactivated influenza vaccine. The sequencing here drew on PBMCs from blood, taken 14 days before vaccination. The gene calls are TRBV12-3 or TRBV12-4 and TRBJ1-6; D not resolved. CDR3 amino acids: CASSLSNRNNSPLHF. In DNA, the CDR3 is TGTGCCAGCAGTTTATCCAACAGAAATAATTCACCCCTCCACTTT.